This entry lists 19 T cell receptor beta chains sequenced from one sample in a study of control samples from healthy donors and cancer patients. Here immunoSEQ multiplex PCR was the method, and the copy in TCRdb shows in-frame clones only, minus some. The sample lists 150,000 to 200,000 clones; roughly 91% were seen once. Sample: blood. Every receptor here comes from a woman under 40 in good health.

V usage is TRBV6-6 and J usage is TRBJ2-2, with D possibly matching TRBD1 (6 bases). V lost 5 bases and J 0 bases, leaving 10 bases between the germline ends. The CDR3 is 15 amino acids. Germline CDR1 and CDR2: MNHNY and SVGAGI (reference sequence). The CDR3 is CASSHRTANTGELFF. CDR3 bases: TGTGCCAGCAGTCATCGGACAGCGAACACCGGGGAGCTGTTTTTT.

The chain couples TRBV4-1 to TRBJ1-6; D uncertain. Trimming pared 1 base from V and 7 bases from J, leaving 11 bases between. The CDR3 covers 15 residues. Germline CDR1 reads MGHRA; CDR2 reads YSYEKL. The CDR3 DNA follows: TGCGCCAGCAGCCAAGTTTCCGGGTGGAATTCACCCCTCCACTTT. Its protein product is CASSQVSGWNSPLHF.

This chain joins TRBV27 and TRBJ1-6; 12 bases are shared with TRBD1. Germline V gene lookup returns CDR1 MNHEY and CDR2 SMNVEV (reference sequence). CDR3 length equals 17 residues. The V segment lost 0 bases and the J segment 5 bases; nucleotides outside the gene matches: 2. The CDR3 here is CASSLSGTGGNNSPLHF. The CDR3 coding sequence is TGTGCCAGCAGTTTATCGGGGACAGGGGGCAATAATTCACCCCTCCACTTT.

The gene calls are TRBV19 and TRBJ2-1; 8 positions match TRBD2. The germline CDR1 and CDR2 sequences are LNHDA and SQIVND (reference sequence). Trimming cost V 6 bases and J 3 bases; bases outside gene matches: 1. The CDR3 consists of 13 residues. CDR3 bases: TGTGCCAGTAGAGCGGGAGTCTACAATGAGCAGTTCTTC. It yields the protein CASRAGVYNEQFF.

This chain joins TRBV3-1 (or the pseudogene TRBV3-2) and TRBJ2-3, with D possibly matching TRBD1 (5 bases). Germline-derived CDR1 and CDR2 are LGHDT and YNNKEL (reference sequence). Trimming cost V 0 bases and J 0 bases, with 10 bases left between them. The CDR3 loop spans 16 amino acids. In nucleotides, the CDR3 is TGTGCCAGCAGCCAAGAAATCAGGGAAAGCACAGATACGCAGTATTTT. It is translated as CASSQEIRESTDTQYF.

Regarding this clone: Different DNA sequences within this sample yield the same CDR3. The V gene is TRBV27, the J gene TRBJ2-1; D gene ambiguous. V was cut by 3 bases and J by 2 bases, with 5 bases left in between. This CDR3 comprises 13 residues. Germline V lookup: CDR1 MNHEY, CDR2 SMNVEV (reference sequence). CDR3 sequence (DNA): TGTGCCAGCAGTTTCCGAACCTACAATGAGCAGTTCTTC. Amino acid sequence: CASSFRTYNEQFF.

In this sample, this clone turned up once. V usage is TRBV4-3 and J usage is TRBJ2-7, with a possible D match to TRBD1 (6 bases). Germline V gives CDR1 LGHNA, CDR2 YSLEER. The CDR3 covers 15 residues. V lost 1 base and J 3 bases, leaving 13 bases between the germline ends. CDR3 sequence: CASSQGGTRLYEQYF. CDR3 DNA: TGCGCCAGCAGCCAAGGGGGGACAAGACTCTACGAGCAGTACTTC.

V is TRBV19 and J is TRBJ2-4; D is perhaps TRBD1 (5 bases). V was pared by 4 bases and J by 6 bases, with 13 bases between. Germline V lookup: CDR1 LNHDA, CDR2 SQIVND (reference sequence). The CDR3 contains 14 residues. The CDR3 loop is CASSTGRDLNIQYF. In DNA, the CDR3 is TGTGCCAGTAGTACGGGCAGGGATTTAAACATTCAGTACTTC.

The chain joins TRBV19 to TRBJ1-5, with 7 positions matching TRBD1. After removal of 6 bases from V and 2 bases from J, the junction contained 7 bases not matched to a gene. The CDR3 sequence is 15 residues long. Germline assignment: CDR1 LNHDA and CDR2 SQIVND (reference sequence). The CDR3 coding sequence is TGTGCCAGTAGGGACAGGCCATGGGGCAATCAGCCCCAGCATTTT. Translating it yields CASRDRPWGNQPQHF.

The CDR3 region is CASSLTSGGTGELFF. The CDR3 bases are TGTGCCAGCAGCTTAACTAGCGGTGGGACCGGGGAGCTGTTTTTT. The J gene is TRBJ2-2, the V gene TRBV7-3, with a tentative D call TRBD2 (6 bases). Trimming stripped 0 bases from V and 5 bases from J, with 10 bases between. CDR1 is SGHTA and CDR2 is FQGTGA in the germline V gene. This CDR3 is built from 15 residues.

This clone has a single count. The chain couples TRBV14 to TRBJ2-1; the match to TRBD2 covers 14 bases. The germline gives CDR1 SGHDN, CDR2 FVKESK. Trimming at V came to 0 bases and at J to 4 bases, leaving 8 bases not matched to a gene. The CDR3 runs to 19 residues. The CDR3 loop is CASSQEKGTSGRPYNEQFF. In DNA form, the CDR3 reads TGTGCCAGCAGCCAAGAGAAGGGGACTAGCGGGAGACCATACAATGAGCAGTTCTTC.

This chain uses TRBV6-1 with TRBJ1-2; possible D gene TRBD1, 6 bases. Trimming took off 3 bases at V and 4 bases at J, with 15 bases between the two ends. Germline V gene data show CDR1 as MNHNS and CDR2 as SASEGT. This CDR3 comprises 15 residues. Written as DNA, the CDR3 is TGTGCCAGCAGTGATGGGGGCAGTCCCAGCTATGGCTACACCTTC. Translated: CASSDGGSPSYGYTF.

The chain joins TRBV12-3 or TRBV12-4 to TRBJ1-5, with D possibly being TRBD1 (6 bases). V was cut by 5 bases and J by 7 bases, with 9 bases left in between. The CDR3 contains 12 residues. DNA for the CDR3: TGTGCCAGCAGTACAGGGAGGCAGCCCCAGCATTTT. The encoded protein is CASSTGRQPQHF.

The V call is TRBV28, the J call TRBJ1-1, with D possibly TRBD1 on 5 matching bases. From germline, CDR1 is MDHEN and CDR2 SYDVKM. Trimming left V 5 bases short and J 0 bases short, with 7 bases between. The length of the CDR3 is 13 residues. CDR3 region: CASSGTLNTEAFF. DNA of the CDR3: TGTGCCAGCAGTGGGACGTTGAACACTGAAGCTTTCTTT.

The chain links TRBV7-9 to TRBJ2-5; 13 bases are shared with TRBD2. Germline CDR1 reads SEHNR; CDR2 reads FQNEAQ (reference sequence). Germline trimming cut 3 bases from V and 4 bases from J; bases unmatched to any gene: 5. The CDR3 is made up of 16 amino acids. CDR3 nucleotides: TGTGCCAGCAGCTTTGGGGGGACTAGCGGGGTAGAGACCCAGTACTTC. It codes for CASSFGGTSGVETQYF.

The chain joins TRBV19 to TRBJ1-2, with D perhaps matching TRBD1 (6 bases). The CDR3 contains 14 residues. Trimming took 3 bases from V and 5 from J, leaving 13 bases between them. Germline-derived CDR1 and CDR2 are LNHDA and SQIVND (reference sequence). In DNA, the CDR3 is TGTGCCAGTAGTATTTTGGGGACACGATATGGCTACACCTTC. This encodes CASSILGTRYGYTF.

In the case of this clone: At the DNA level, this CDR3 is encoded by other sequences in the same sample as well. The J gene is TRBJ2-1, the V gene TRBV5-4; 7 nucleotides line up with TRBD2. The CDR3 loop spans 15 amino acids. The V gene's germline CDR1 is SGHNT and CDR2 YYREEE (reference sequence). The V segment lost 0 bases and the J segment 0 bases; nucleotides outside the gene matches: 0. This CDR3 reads CASSLGGSSYNEQFF. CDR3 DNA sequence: TGTGCCAGCAGCTTGGGCGGGAGCTCCTACAATGAGCAGTTCTTC.

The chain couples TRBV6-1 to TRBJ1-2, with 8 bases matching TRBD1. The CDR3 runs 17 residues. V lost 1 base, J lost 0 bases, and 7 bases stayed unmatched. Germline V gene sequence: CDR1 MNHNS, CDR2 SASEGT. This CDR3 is CASSEGLGTGANYGYTF. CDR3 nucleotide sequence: TGTGCCAGCAGTGAAGGATTAGGGACAGGAGCTAACTATGGCTACACCTTC.

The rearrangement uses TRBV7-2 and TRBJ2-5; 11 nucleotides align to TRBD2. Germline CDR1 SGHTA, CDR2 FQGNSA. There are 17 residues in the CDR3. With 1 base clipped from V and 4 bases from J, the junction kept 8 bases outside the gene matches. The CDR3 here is CASSLGPRLAGGETQYF. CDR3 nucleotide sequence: TGTGCCAGCAGCTTAGGTCCTCGTCTAGCGGGAGGAGAGACCCAGTACTTC.